The clone carrying this T cell receptor beta chain was seen more than once but under ten times. Its antigen is unidentified. MiXCR, applied by TCRdb to the RT-PCR reads, yields one record per CDR3 protein. The data hold 450,000 to 600,000 distinct CDR3 sequences, with under 8.5% observed a single time. The CDR3 runs 16 residues. Looked up from germline, CDR1 is LGHNA and CDR2 is YNFKEQ. Losses at the gene ends were 3 bases for V and 5 bases for J; bases not matched to a gene: 10. This record belongs to a study of response to subunit inactivated influenza vaccine. The study's findings and limits: It was the authors' suggestion that each seasonal influenza vaccination recruits few new T cells.

The sequence came from a man between 50 and 75 years old who received an inactivated influenza vaccine. The sample here was PBMCs from blood, taken around 25 months after vaccination. The V call is TRBV4-2, the J call TRBJ2-3; 8 bases agree with TRBD2. The DNA of the CDR3 is TGTGCCAGCAGCCAGGTATCCGGGGGGGCAAGAGATACGCAGTATTTT. Encoded protein: CASSQVSGGARDTQYF.